The clone carrying this T cell receptor (beta chain) was counted once. Clones were read by immunoSEQ multiplex PCR, and TCRdb kept only the in-frame ones, dropping some. Of about 120,000 clones in the sample, roughly 90% are singletons; the top ten hold 0.27%. The germline CDR1 and CDR2 sequences are MNHNY and SVGAGI (reference sequence). The V end lost 5 bases, the J end lost 4 bases, and 14 bases lay between the germline ends. The CDR3 is 15 residues long. This specimen belongs to a study of OX40 agonist ivuxolimab in advanced cancers. Study context: At doses from 0.01 to 10 mg/kg, patients were given intravenous ivuxolimab every 2 weeks.

Source: CD4+ or CD8+ T cells sorted from blood, taken in a trial of the OX40 agonist ivuxolimab. This chain links TRBV6-6 with TRBJ1-4; the D is unclear. This receptor was taken from an adult with an advanced solid tumor such as melanoma, head and neck, liver or kidney cancer. CDR3 sequence: CASSTINGLNEKLFF. In DNA, the CDR3 is TGTGCCAGCAGTACCATTAACGGGCTTAATGAAAAACTGTTTTTT.